The T cell receptor (beta chain) described here comes from a study of T-cell memory formation after mild COVID-19. General study results and limits: Among CD4+ contracting clones, most were CM and EM, and CD8+ ones EMRA.

The CDR3 loop spans 14 amino acids. The germline V gene has CDR1 SQVTM and CDR2 ANQGSEA. The V gene lost 7 bases and the J gene lost 4 bases, with 16 bases spanning the gap. One entry per CDR3 protein, called by TCRdb with MiXCR from the 5' RACE reads. The sample has 160,000 or so distinct CDR3 sequences, 31% seen once. A note on this clonotype: What it binds is not known.

The TCR comes from an adult woman who had mild COVID-19 (a few samples of this study predate the infection). Cell type and time point are not known. The rearrangement joins TRBV29-1 to TRBJ2-2; D may be TRBD1 (5 bases). Sequencing was done on a sample of PBMCs or a T cell subset sorted from them (not recorded which). The CDR3 is CSARQGTSTGELFF. For the CDR3, the DNA is TGCAGCGCTCGCCAGGGTACGAGCACCGGGGAGCTGTTTTTT.